This passage covers 18 T cell receptor beta chains from one sample sequenced in a study of blood T cell dynamics during melanoma immunotherapy. Assay: immunoSEQ multiplex PCR; the TCRdb copy retains only in-frame clones and omits some. Altogether fewer than 15,000 clones are present, 86% being singletons, with the ten largest covering around 5.3%. Time point meaning: week 3, after first cycle of checkpoint inhibitor. Sequencing was performed on blood, taken from a patient treated with checkpoint blockade. The receptors derive from a human donor with melanoma.

This chain uses TRBV2 with TRBJ2-7; D might be TRBD1 or TRBD2, each matching 5 bases. The CDR3 runs to 15 residues. V lost 7 bases and J 0 bases, leaving 16 bases between the germline ends. Germline assignment: CDR1 SNHLY and CDR2 FYNNEI. CDR3 protein: CASNRDGGFSYEQYF. The DNA of the CDR3 is TGTGCCAGCAACCGGGACGGAGGATTCTCCTACGAGCAGTACTTC.

V gene TRBV7-8 combines with J gene TRBJ2-7; D might be TRBD2 (5 bases). This CDR3 contains 15 residues. V shed 1 base and J shed 7 bases, with 17 bases lying between them. From germline, CDR1 is SGHVS and CDR2 FQNEAQ. CDR3 region: CASSLVGGPPGEQYF. The CDR3 bases are TGTGCCAGCAGCTTAGTTGGCGGGCCCCCCGGGGAGCAGTACTTC.

V gene TRBV19 combines with J gene TRBJ2-1, with D perhaps TRBD2 (5 bases). The CDR3 extends over 16 amino acids. Germline V gives CDR1 LNHDA, CDR2 SQIVND (reference sequence). Deletions cut 7 bases from V and 0 bases from J, with 16 bases between. The CDR3 DNA sequence: TGTGCCAGTACCCCGGGGTGGAGCTCCTCCTACAATGAGCAGTTCTTC. Residues: CASTPGWSSSYNEQFF.

Remarks on this clone: A junction boundary mismatches the germline segment, possibly from a read error. V and J are TRBV15 and TRBJ1-1; D remains ambiguous. This CDR3 spans 12 amino acids. Germline V CDR1 and CDR2: LNHNV, YYDKDF (reference sequence). DNA of the CDR3: TGTGCCACCAGCAGAGGCCAGCCGAATTTAGAATTT. Translation: CATSRGQPNLEF.

The J gene is TRBJ2-3, the V gene TRBV28; a possible D gene is TRBD1 (6 bases). CDR1 MDHEN and CDR2 SYDVKM come from the germline V gene. V was cut by 3 bases and J by 2 bases, with 12 bases left in between. The CDR3 length is 15 residues. The CDR3 protein is CASSLRTGSTDTQYF. CDR3 coding DNA: TGTGCCAGCAGTTTGCGCACAGGGTCCACAGATACGCAGTATTTT.

The J gene is TRBJ2-1, the V gene TRBV11-2; tentatively, D is TRBD2 (5 bases). V lost 1 base and J 0 bases, leaving 13 bases between the germline ends. Germline V CDR1 and CDR2: SGHAT, FQNNGV. The CDR3 runs 17 residues. CDR3 region: CASSLGLWESSYNEQFF. The CDR3 DNA reads TGTGCCAGCAGCTTAGGTTTATGGGAGAGCTCCTACAATGAGCAGTTCTTC.

The chain links TRBV5-6 to TRBJ1-1; D remains ambiguous. The germline V gene has CDR1 SGHDT and CDR2 YYEEEE. CDR3 length: 13 residues. Trimming pared 0 bases from V and 6 bases from J, leaving 9 bases between. Here the CDR3 reads CASSLVLDSEAFF. The CDR3 coding sequence is TGTGCCAGCAGCTTGGTACTGGATTCTGAAGCTTTCTTT.

The gene calls are TRBV19 and TRBJ1-5; the D is unclear. CDR3 length: 14 residues. The V end lost 5 bases, the J end lost 0 bases, and 8 bases lay between the germline ends. In germline, CDR1 is LNHDA, CDR2 SQIVND (reference sequence). DNA of the CDR3: TGTGCCAGTAGTTTGCGCGATAGCAATCAGCCCCAGCATTTT. Amino acid sequence: CASSLRDSNQPQHF.

Here the CDR3 DNA reads TGTGCCAGCAGCCGCGGACAGGGCCGCTCCTATAATTCACCCCTCCACTTT. Amino acid sequence: CASSRGQGRSYNSPLHF. The chain couples TRBV28 to TRBJ1-6; 8 bases match TRBD1. The CDR3 loop spans 17 amino acids. Trimming took 6 bases from V and 0 from J; bases not matched to a gene: 7. Germline V CDR1 and CDR2: MDHEN, SYDVKM.

This clone was counted once. V gene TRBV9 combines with J gene TRBJ2-1, with D perhaps matching TRBD2 (6 bases). The CDR3 has 16 residues. Germline values: CDR1 SGDLS, CDR2 YYNGEE. Between the trimmed V and J ends, which lost 4 bases and 4 bases, there was a span of 18 bases. DNA for the CDR3: TGTGCCAGCAGCCGAGGGGCCGGGAGCCAATACAATGAGCAGTTCTTC. Protein product: CASSRGAGSQYNEQFF.

This clone was observed a single time. This chain connects TRBV11-2 to TRBJ2-7; no definite D call. In germline, CDR1 is SGHAT, CDR2 FQNNGV. The CDR3 covers 13 residues. Trimming removed 6 bases from V and 6 bases from J, with 15 bases in between. CDR3 in amino acids: CASSRIPGFEQYF. CDR3 nucleotides: TGTGCCAGCAGTCGAATACCCGGTTTCGAGCAGTACTTC.

J is TRBJ1-5 and V is TRBV15; D is unclear. Germline V gene lookup returns CDR1 LNHNV and CDR2 YYDKDF (reference sequence). The CDR3 has 13 amino acids. V was shortened by 5 bases and J by 4 bases, with 9 bases between the two germline ends. CDR3 nucleotides: TGTGCCACCAGCCGAAGAACAAATCAGCCCCAGCATTTT. Its protein product is CATSRRTNQPQHF.

V gene TRBV11-3 combines with J gene TRBJ2-1, with TRBD2 identical over 8 bases. This CDR3 is 14 amino acids long. V trimming: 7 bases; J trimming: 6 bases; junction bases outside the gene matches: 8. Germline values: CDR1 SGHNT, CDR2 YENEEA. CDR3 residues: CASTQVAGTNEQFF. For the CDR3, the DNA is TGTGCCAGCACCCAGGTAGCGGGGACCAATGAGCAGTTCTTC.

The chain uses TRBV7-3 and TRBJ2-1; D is undetermined. Germline V gives CDR1 SGHTA, CDR2 FQGTGA. V lost 2 bases and J 10 bases, leaving 12 bases between the germline ends. CDR3 size: 13 residues. CDR3 residues: CASSLQLDSEQFF. CDR3 sequence (DNA): TGTGCCAGCAGCTTACAGCTAGATTCGGAGCAGTTCTTC.

V usage is TRBV28 and J usage is TRBJ1-1; no clear D gene. The CDR3 runs to 13 residues. Germline CDR1 MDHEN, CDR2 SYDVKM. V shed 2 bases and J shed 3 bases, with 7 bases lying between them. The CDR3 loop is CASSLRRHTEAFF. In DNA, the CDR3 is TGTGCCAGCAGTTTAAGGCGTCACACTGAAGCTTTCTTT.

The V and J genes are TRBV5-4 and TRBJ2-2; D is ambiguous. The CDR3 runs to 16 residues. Germline V gives CDR1 SGHNT, CDR2 YYREEE (reference sequence). Between the trimmed V and J ends, which lost 0 bases and 1 base, there was a span of 10 bases. The CDR3 bases are TGTGCCAGCAGCTTGGCTCCGTCTAGGAACACCGGGGAGCTGTTTTTT. It codes for CASSLAPSRNTGELFF.

The CDR3 reads CAWSVLQGTNSPLHF. The CDR3, as DNA: TGTGCCTGGAGTGTACTGCAGGGGACGAATTCACCCCTCCACTTT. This rearrangement joins TRBV30 to TRBJ1-6; possibly TRBD1 for D (6 bases). Germline CDR1 and CDR2: GTSNPN and SVGIG (reference sequence). Trimming cost V 0 bases and J 7 bases, with 13 bases left between them. The CDR3 totals 15 residues.

This clone was counted between two and nine times. This rearrangement joins TRBV13 to TRBJ2-1; 11 bases are shared with TRBD1. The CDR3 consists of 15 residues. J lost 9 bases, V lost 5 bases, and 9 bases had no gene match. Germline CDR1 reads PRHDT; CDR2 reads FYEKMQ (reference sequence). The CDR3 spells CASSTRTGGAGEQFF. CDR3 bases: TGTGCCAGCAGCACCAGGACAGGGGGCGCGGGTGAGCAGTTCTTC.